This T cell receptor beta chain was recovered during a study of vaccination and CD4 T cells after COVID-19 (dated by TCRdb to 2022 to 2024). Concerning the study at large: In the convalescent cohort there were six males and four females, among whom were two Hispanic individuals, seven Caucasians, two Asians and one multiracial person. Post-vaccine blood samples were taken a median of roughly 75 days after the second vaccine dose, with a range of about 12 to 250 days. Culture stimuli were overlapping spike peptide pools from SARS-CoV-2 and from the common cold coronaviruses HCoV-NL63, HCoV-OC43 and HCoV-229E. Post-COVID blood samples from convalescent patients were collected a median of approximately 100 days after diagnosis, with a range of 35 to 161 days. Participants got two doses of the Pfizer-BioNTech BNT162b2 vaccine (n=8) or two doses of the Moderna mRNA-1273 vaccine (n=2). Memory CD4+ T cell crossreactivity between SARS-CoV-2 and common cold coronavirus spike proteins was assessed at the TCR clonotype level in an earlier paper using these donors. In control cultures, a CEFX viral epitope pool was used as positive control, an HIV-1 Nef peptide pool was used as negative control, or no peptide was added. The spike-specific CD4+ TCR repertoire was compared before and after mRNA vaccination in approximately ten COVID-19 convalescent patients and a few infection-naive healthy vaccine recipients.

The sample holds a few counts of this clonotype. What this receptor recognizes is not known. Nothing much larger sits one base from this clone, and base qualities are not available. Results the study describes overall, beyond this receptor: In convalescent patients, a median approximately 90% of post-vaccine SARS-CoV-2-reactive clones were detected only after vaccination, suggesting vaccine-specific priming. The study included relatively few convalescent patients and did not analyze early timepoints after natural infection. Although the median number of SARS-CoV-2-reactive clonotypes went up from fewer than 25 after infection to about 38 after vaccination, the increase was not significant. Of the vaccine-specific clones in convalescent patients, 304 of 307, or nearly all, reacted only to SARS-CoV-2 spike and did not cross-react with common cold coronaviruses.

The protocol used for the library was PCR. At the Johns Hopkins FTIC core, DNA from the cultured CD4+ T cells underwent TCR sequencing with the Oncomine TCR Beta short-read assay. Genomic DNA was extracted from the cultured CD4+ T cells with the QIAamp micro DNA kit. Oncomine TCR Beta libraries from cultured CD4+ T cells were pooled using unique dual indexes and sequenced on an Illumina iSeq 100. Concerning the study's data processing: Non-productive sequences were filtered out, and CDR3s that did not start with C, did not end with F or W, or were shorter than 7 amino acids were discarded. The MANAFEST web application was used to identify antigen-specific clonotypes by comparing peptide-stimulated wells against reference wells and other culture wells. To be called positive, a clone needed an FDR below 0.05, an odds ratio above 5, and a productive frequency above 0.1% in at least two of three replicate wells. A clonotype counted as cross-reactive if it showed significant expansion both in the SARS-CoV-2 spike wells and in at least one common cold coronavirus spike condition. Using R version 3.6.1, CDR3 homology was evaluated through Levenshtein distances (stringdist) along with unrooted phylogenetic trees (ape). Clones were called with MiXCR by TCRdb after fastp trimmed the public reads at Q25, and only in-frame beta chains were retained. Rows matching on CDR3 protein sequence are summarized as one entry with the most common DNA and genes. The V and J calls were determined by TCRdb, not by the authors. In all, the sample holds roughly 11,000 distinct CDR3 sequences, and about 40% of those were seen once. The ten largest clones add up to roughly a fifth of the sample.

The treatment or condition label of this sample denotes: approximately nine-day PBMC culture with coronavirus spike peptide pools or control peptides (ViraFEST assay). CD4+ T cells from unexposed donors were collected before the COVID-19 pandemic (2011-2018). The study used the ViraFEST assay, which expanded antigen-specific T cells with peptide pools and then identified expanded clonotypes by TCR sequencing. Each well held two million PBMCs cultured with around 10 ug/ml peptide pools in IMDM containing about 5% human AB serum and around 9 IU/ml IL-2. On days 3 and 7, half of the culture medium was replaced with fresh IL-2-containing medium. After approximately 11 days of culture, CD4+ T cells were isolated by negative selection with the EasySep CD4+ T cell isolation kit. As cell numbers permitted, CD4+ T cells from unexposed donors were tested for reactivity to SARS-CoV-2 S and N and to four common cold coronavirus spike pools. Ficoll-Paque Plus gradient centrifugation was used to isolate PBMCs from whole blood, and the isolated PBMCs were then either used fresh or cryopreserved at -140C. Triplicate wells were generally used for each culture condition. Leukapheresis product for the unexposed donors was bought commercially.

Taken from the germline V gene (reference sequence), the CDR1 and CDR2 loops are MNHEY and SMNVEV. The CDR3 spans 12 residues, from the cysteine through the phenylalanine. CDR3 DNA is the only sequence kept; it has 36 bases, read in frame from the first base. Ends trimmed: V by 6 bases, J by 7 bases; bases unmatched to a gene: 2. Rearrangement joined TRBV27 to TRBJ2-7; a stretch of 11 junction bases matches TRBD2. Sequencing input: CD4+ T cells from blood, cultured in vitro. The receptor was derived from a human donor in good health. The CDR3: CASRTSGGEQYF. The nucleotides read TGTGCCAGCAGAACTAGCGGGGGTGAGCAGTACTTC.